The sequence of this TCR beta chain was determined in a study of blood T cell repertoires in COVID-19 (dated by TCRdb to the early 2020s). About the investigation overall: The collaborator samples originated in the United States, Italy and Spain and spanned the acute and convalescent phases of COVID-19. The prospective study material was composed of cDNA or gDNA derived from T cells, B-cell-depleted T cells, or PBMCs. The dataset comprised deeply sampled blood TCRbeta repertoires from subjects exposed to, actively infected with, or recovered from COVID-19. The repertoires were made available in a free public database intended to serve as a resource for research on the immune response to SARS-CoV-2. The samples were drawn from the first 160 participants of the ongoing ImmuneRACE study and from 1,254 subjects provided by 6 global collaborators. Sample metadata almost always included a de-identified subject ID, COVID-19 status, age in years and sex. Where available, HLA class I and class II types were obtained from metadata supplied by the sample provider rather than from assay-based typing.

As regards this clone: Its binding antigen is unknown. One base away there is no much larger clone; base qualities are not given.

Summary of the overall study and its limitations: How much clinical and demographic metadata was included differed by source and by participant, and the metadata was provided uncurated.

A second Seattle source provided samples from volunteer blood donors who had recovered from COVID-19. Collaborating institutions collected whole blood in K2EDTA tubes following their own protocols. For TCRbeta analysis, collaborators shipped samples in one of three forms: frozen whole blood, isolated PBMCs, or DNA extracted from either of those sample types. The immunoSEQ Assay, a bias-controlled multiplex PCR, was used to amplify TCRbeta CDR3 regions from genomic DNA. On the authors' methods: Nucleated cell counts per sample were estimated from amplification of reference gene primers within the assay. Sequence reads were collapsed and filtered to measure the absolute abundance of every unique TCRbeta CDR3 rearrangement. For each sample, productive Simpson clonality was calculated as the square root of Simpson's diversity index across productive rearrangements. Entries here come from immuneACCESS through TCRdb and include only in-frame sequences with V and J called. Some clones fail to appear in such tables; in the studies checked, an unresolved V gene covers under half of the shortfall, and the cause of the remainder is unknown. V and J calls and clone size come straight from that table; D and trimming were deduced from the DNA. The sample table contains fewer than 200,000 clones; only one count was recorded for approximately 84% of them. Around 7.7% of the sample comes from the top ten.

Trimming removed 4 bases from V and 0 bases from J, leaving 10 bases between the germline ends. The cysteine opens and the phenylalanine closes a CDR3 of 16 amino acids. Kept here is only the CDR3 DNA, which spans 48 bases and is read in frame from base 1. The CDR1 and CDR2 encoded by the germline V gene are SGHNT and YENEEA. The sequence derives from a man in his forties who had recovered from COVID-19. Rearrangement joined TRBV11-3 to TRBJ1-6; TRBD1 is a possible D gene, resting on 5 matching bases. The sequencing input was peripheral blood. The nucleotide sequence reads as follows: TGTGCCAGCAGCTCGACAGCTACCTCCTATAATTCACCCCTCCACTTT. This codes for CASSSTATSYNSPLHF.